Described below is a single TCR beta chain sequence and its context. As yet, its antigen is unknown. Trimming cost V 4 bases and J 3 bases; bases outside gene matches: 6. Germline CDR1 is LNHDA and CDR2 is SQIVND (reference sequence). The CDR3 contains 15 residues. The entry originates in a study of T cell responses to AZD1222 COVID-19 vaccine. The study's findings and limits: At baseline, seropositivity was found in only five or six AZD1222 recipients.

The assay was immunoSEQ multiplex PCR, and TCRdb's table has in-frame clones only and misses some. The sample lists approximately 74,000 clones, 75% to 90% occurring once. This material consisted of peripheral blood, taken on day 0 of AZD1222 vaccination. The sequence was obtained from an adult in good health. This chain joins TRBV19 and TRBJ1-2, with 9 bases aligning to TRBD1. The CDR3 nucleotides are TGTGCCAGTAGTAAGGACAGGGGAATGGACTATGGCTACACCTTC. It yields the protein CASSKDRGMDYGYTF.